The 24 T cell receptor beta chains below all came from one sample that was sequenced in a study of T cell repertoires in cytomegalovirus infection. No antigens are known for them. One entry per CDR3 protein, called by TCRdb with MiXCR from the reads. The table includes hundreds of thousands of distinct CDR3 sequences, about 33% detected once. Sequencing used cultured CD8+ T cells from PBMCs, obtained from culture after CMV antigen stimulation. These receptor sequences come from a human donor in good health (CMV status not recorded). Some clones in this sample may be carry-over from other donors' samples.

This clonotype was found a few times. The gene calls are TRBV15 and TRBJ2-5; D gene ambiguous. The CDR3 is made up of 15 amino acids. V shed 3 bases and J shed 5 bases, with 16 bases lying between them. Germline loops: CDR1 LNHNV, CDR2 YYDKDF (reference sequence). CDR3 sequence reads: CATSSFRRPLETQYF. The CDR3 nucleotides read TGTGCCACCAGCAGCTTCCGACGCCCTCTGGAGACCCAGTACTTC.

This chain connects TRBV10-3 to TRBJ2-5; TRBD1 matches at 9 bases. The V and J ends lost 7 bases and 4 bases, in that order; junction bases with no gene match: 10. The CDR3 totals 15 residues. Germline assignment: CDR1 ENHRY and CDR2 SYGVKD. The CDR3 coding sequence is TGTGCCATCACCCCCGGACAGGGGAATGGAGAGACCCAGTACTTC. Amino acids: CAITPGQGNGETQYF.

Regarding this clonotype: The junction and the germline gene differ at one end; a read error may be behind it. Written as DNA, the CDR3 is TGTGCCAGCAACTTAGCGAATGAACAGACCTACGAGCAGTACTTC. It yields the protein CASNLANEQTYEQYF. The chain has TRBV7-6 and TRBJ2-7; TRBD2 might be the D (5 bases). CDR1 is SGHVS, CDR2 FNYEAQ, per germline. This CDR3 spans 15 amino acids.

This clonotype has more than one count but fewer than ten. The chain recombines TRBV5-4 with TRBJ2-5, with 9 bases matching TRBD1. The CDR3 is made up of 15 amino acids. J lost 4 bases, V lost 4 bases, and 8 bases had no gene match. Germline V gene sequence: CDR1 SGHNT, CDR2 YYREEE (reference sequence). CDR3 region: CASSAPGQGRETQYF. CDR3 nucleotides: TGTGCCAGCAGCGCACCGGGACAGGGACGAGAGACCCAGTACTTC.

This clonotype was seen more than once but under ten times. CDR3 in amino acids: CASSLGWKGDLLNTEAFF. For the CDR3, the DNA is TGTGCCAGCAGTTTAGGGTGGAAGGGGGACTTATTGAACACTGAAGCTTTCTTT. The chain joins TRBV28 to TRBJ1-1; perhaps TRBD1 as D (6 bases). From germline, CDR1 is MDHEN and CDR2 SYDVKM. Trimming cost V 2 bases and J 0 bases, with 19 bases left between them. This CDR3 is 18 amino acids long.

J is TRBJ2-7 and V is TRBV7-8, with a weak D call TRBD1 (6 bases). Germline V gene lookup returns CDR1 SGHVS and CDR2 FQNEAQ. The CDR3 has 16 amino acids. The V and J ends lost 5 bases and 3 bases respectively, with 20 bases between them. CDR3 region: CASSQDGPRGFYEQYV. The CDR3 coding sequence is TGTGCCAGCAGCCAAGACGGCCCGAGGGGGTTCTACGAGCAGTACGTC.

The CDR3 nucleotides are TGTGCCAGCAGTCCTACCCGGGACAGGGGTAGGGACCAGCCCCAGCATTTT. Protein product: CASSPTRDRGRDQPQHF. The chain joins TRBV7-8 to TRBJ1-5; 10 bases match TRBD1. The CDR3 runs 17 residues. Germline CDR1 is SGHVS and CDR2 is FQNEAQ. The V segment lost 6 bases and the J segment 7 bases; nucleotides outside the gene matches: 15.

This clonotype occurred a few times. The chain has TRBV6-1 and TRBJ2-2, with unresolved D. CDR3 length equals 13 residues. CDR1 and CDR2 from the germline V gene are MNHNS and SASEGT. Trimming removed 1 base from V and 9 bases from J, with 9 bases in between. This CDR3 reads CASSEDPFWELFF. CDR3 nucleotides: TGTGCCAGCAGTGAAGATCCGTTCTGGGAGCTGTTTTTT.

The V gene is TRBV5-5, the J gene TRBJ2-7; TRBD1 matches 9 bases. CDR1 is SGHKS and CDR2 is YYEKEE in the germline V gene (reference sequence). V was pared by 1 base and J by 4 bases, with 3 bases of the junction left unmatched. The CDR3 is made up of 14 amino acids. The CDR3 DNA sequence: TGTGCCAGCAGCTTGTGGGACAGGGATTACGAGCAGTACTTC. It is translated as CASSLWDRDYEQYF. The full variable domain, completed using reference TRBV5-5 and TRBJ2-7, is DAGVTQSPTHLIKTRGQQVTLRCSPISGHKSVSWYQQVLGQGPQFIFQYYEKEERGRGNFPDRFSARQFPNYSSELNVNALLLGDSALYLCASSLWDRDYEQYFGPGTRLTVT.

V and J are TRBV19 and TRBJ1-5; TRBD1 matches at 10 bases. The CDR3 has 14 amino acids. Germline lookup yields CDR1 LNHDA and CDR2 SQIVND (reference sequence). Trimming cost V 7 bases and J 7 bases; bases outside gene matches: 7. The chain's CDR3 is CASMRDRGGQPQHF. The CDR3 DNA reads as TGTGCCAGTATGAGGGACAGGGGAGGACAGCCCCAGCATTTT.

This sequence joins TRBV6-6 and TRBJ1-4; the D gene is possibly TRBD1 (6 bases). The CDR3 has 13 amino acids. The germline V and J ends were trimmed by 5 bases and 5 bases, with 9 bases remaining between them. Germline CDR1 and CDR2: MNHNY and SVGAGI (reference sequence). The CDR3 DNA follows: TGTGCCAGCAGTCCTACAGGGAATGAAAAACTGTTTTTT. Protein product: CASSPTGNEKLFF.

This rearrangement joins TRBV5-1 to TRBJ2-1; D perhaps matches TRBD2 (6 bases). CDR3 length: 15 amino acids. Trimming took off 3 bases at V and 9 bases at J, with 19 bases between the two ends. The germline V gene has CDR1 SGHRS and CDR2 YFSETQ. The CDR3 here is CASSSQGELGGEQFF. DNA of the CDR3: TGCGCCAGCAGCTCCCAGGGAGAGTTGGGAGGTGAGCAGTTCTTC.

The V call is TRBV12-3 or TRBV12-4, the J call TRBJ1-1; 11 positions agree with TRBD1. The V segment lost 6 bases and the J segment 7 bases; nucleotides outside the gene matches: 10. The CDR3 extends over 15 amino acids. CDR3 nucleotide sequence: TGTGCCAGCAGATTCCCGGGACAGGGGGAGGGTGAAGCTTTCTTT. Amino acid sequence: CASRFPGQGEGEAFF.

The V and J genes are TRBV12-3 or TRBV12-4 and TRBJ1-4, with 7 bases lining up with TRBD1. The CDR3 extends over 16 amino acids. Trimming removed 2 bases from V and 4 bases from J; junction bases left unmatched: 7. The CDR3 nucleotides are TGTGCCAGCAGTTTAATCGGGACAGTTCGTAATGAAAAACTGTTTTTT. This encodes CASSLIGTVRNEKLFF.

V and J are TRBV10-1 and TRBJ2-3; 8 bases align to TRBD2. The CDR3 has 16 residues. V dropped 6 bases and J dropped 4; count of bases not matched to a gene: 12. Germline values: CDR1 WNHNN, CDR2 SYGVQD (reference sequence). The chain's CDR3 is CASSGPRAGGSDTQYF. In nucleotides, the CDR3 is TGCGCCAGCAGCGGTCCCAGGGCGGGAGGTTCAGATACGCAGTATTTT.

This clonotype was seen many times. The J gene is TRBJ1-1, the V gene TRBV7-8, with no clear D. The CDR3 is 15 residues long. Germline assignment: CDR1 SGHVS and CDR2 FQNEAQ. The V and J ends lost 2 bases and 1 base respectively, with 11 bases between them. The CDR3 protein is CASSLSIPGNTEAFF. CDR3 coding DNA: TGTGCCAGCAGCTTATCTATTCCAGGGAACACTGAAGCTTTCTTT.

This clonotype showed up just a few times. The V call is TRBV6-1, the J call TRBJ2-7; no clear D. The V end was cut by 5 bases, the J end by 2 bases, with 19 bases between. Germline V lookup: CDR1 MNHNS, CDR2 SASEGT. CDR3 size: 16 residues. The CDR3 spells CASSPPRFALTYEQYV. CDR3 nucleotides: TGTGCCAGCAGTCCACCCAGGTTTGCCCTAACCTACGAGCAGTACGTC.

The chain is built from TRBV15 and TRBJ2-7, with 9 bases that match TRBD1. The germline gives CDR1 LNHNV, CDR2 YYDKDF (reference sequence). CDR3 size: 14 residues. The ends lost 1 base at V and 7 bases at J; junction bases unmatched: 5. CDR3 sequence: CATSRVIGTGEQYV. The CDR3 bases are TGTGCCACCAGCAGAGTGATCGGGACAGGGGAGCAGTACGTC.

The V gene is TRBV5-4, the J gene TRBJ1-2; TRBD1 matches 12 bases. The V gene end was trimmed by 3 bases and the J gene end by 5 bases; junction bases not matched to a gene: 5. The CDR3 contains 15 residues. Germline V gene sequence: CDR1 SGHNT, CDR2 YYREEE (reference sequence). CDR3 sequence reads: CASSSRDRGQYGYTF. The CDR3 DNA sequence: TGTGCCAGCAGCTCGCGGGACAGGGGGCAATATGGCTACACCTTC.

The chain has TRBV11-3 and TRBJ2-7; the match to TRBD2 covers 7 bases. Per germline, CDR1 SGHNT and CDR2 YENEEA. Losses at the gene ends were 6 bases for V and 3 bases for J; bases not matched to a gene: 17. The CDR3 spans 17 residues. CDR3 loop: CASSSDRLAPLFYEQYF. CDR3 DNA: TGTGCCAGCAGTTCCGACAGACTAGCCCCTCTCTTCTACGAGCAGTACTTC.

Many counts were recorded for this clonotype. The rearrangement uses TRBV5-6 and TRBJ1-1; the D is unclear. CDR1 SGHDT and CDR2 YYEEEE come from the germline V gene. This CDR3 comprises 14 residues. The germline V and J ends were trimmed by 0 bases and 5 bases, with 11 bases remaining between them. CDR3 DNA: TGTGCCAGCAGCTTGGTCACGGGAGTTACTGAAGCTTTCTTT. This translates into CASSLVTGVTEAFF.

This clonotype showed up many times. The CDR3 loop reads CASSPRTSGAETQYF. CDR3 DNA: TGTGCCAGCAGCCCCCGGACTAGCGGGGCAGAGACCCAGTACTTC. The chain links TRBV7-6 to TRBJ2-5; 12 positions match TRBD2. V lost 5 bases to trimming and J lost 4 bases; unmatched junction nucleotides: 5. CDR3 length: 15 residues. Germline assignment: CDR1 SGHVS and CDR2 FNYEAQ.

V usage is TRBV6-6 and J usage is TRBJ1-5; D is perhaps TRBD1 (5 bases). The CDR3 consists of 14 residues. The germline V gene encodes CDR1 MNHNY and CDR2 SVGAGI (reference sequence). V was pared by 3 bases and J by 6 bases, with 12 bases between. The CDR3 bases are TGTGCCAGCAGTTATTTGAGGGACGGTCAGCCCCAGCATTTT. This translates into CASSYLRDGQPQHF.

This clonotype was recorded a few times. The rearrangement uses TRBV7-3 and TRBJ2-1, with D hard to call. V was cut by 2 bases and J by 7 bases, with 21 bases left in between. The CDR3 runs 17 residues. CDR1 is SGHTA and CDR2 is FQGTGA in the germline V gene. The CDR3 is CASSLRPRIRLENEQFF. DNA of the CDR3: TGTGCCAGCAGCTTACGGCCTCGGATCCGTCTAGAAAATGAGCAGTTCTTC.